This TCR beta chain was found in a study of T cell repertoires in cytomegalovirus infection. About the study: Newly reported HLA-C-restricted and thoroughly characterized HLA-B-restricted CMV epitopes were employed.

This clonotype was observed many times. Its target is unknown. The V and J ends lost 1 base and 1 base respectively, with 10 bases between them. The CDR3 has 15 residues. Germline V gene data show CDR1 as SGHTA and CDR2 as FQGNSA. In TCRdb, the reads were re-called with MiXCR into one record per CDR3 protein. The sample has about half a million distinct CDR3 sequences, roughly a third seen once; the top ten hold 15% to 20%. The clonotype originates from a human donor in good health (CMV status not recorded). Some clones in this sample may be carry-over from other donors' samples. The chain employs TRBV7-2 and TRBJ2-5, with a weak D call TRBD1 (6 bases). Material: cultured PBMCs, obtained from culture after CMV antigen stimulation. The CDR3 sequence: CASSLDGRGQETQYF. The DNA for the CDR3 is TGTGCCAGCAGCTTAGATGGCAGGGGCCAAGAGACCCAGTACTTC.